A single sample is the source of the 18 T cell receptor beta chains below, sequenced in a study of blood T cell repertoires in COVID-19. Produced via immunoSEQ multiplex PCR; TCRdb's table is partial and in-frame only. Of about 160,000 clones listed, approximately 86% are singletons. The material sequenced was peripheral blood. The receptors derive from a middle-aged woman with COVID-19, enrolled during active disease.

This chain uses TRBV5-8 with TRBJ1-5, with D unclear. The germline V and J ends were trimmed by 0 bases and 6 bases, with 16 bases remaining between them. This CDR3 is built from 16 residues. CDR1 is SGHTS, CDR2 YDEGEE, per germline. CDR3 loop: CASSLAKGRGIQPQHF. In DNA, the CDR3 is TGTGCCAGCAGCTTGGCTAAGGGCAGAGGGATTCAGCCCCAGCATTTT.

The chain has TRBV11-2 and TRBJ2-4, with 7 bases matching TRBD2. This CDR3 has 16 amino acids. From germline, CDR1 is SGHAT and CDR2 FQNNGV. V lost 2 bases, J lost 7 bases, and 11 bases stayed unmatched. This CDR3 is CASSLIQGQGGNIQYF. The DNA of the CDR3 is TGTGCCAGCAGCTTAATACAAGGGCAGGGAGGGAACATTCAGTACTTC.

This rearrangement joins TRBV3-1 (or the pseudogene TRBV3-2) to TRBJ2-5, with 11 bases fitting TRBD2. The CDR3 runs to 17 residues. J was trimmed by 6 bases and V by 0 bases; bases with no gene match: 9. Looked up from germline, CDR1 is LGHDT and CDR2 is YNNKEL (reference sequence). The CDR3 DNA follows: TGTGCCAGCAGCCAAGACCCCCGGGCTAGCGGGGGGAAGACCCAGTACTTC. The encoded protein is CASSQDPRASGGKTQYF.

This clone was picked up a small number of times. The chain joins TRBV3-1 (or the pseudogene TRBV3-2) to TRBJ2-7, with D possibly being TRBD1 (6 bases). The CDR3 consists of 14 residues. Per germline, CDR1 LGHDT and CDR2 YNNKEL (reference sequence). V was trimmed by 2 bases and J by 1 base, leaving 9 bases between them. CDR3 nucleotide sequence: TGTGCCAGCAGCCAACGGGACACATCCTACGAGCAGTACTTC. As protein: CASSQRDTSYEQYF.

The rearrangement joins TRBV27 to TRBJ1-2; a possible D gene is TRBD1 (5 bases). Germline lookup yields CDR1 MNHEY and CDR2 SMNVEV (reference sequence). V was shortened by 5 bases and J by 0 bases, with 13 bases between the two germline ends. This CDR3 spans 15 amino acids. The CDR3 DNA sequence: TGTGCCAGCAGTCAATGGGGGGGTACTAACTATGGCTACACCTTC. This encodes CASSQWGGTNYGYTF.

V usage is TRBV5-5 and J usage is TRBJ1-5; tentatively, D is TRBD1 (6 bases). CDR3 size: 17 residues. CDR1 and CDR2 (germline): SGHKS, YYEKEE (reference sequence). V gave up 0 bases and J gave up 2 bases, with 15 bases separating them. Here the CDR3 reads CASSLGAGAGGNQPQHF. For the CDR3, the DNA is TGTGCCAGCAGCTTGGGTGCAGGGGCCGGGGGCAATCAGCCCCAGCATTTT.

The rearrangement uses TRBV5-1 and TRBJ1-4; 11 positions match TRBD1. Unmatched junction bases numbered 7, after V lost 5 bases and J lost 1 base. This CDR3 is built from 17 residues. Germline loops: CDR1 SGHRS, CDR2 YFSETQ. The CDR3 DNA reads as TGCGCCAGCAGAGGGACAGGGGGGAGCAGAACTAATGAAAAACTGTTTTTT. Protein: CASRGTGGSRTNEKLFF.

J is TRBJ2-1 and V is TRBV14; D is undetermined. CDR1 and CDR2 from the germline V gene are SGHDN and FVKESK. Trimming left V 3 bases short and J 9 bases short, with 12 bases between. This CDR3 spans 13 amino acids. The DNA of the CDR3 is TGTGCCAGCAGCCAGACCCCCCGGAGTGAGCAGTTCTTC. Its translation: CASSQTPRSEQFF.

The rearrangement links TRBV5-6 to TRBJ2-7; TRBD2 might be the D (6 bases). V dropped 4 bases and J dropped 6 bases, with 11 bases sitting between them. CDR3 length: 12 amino acids. Germline CDR1 SGHDT, CDR2 YYEEEE. CDR3 residues: CASSLEGGEQYF. The CDR3 DNA sequence: TGTGCCAGCAGCCTTGAGGGAGGCGAGCAGTACTTC.

J is TRBJ1-4 and V is TRBV3-1 (or the pseudogene TRBV3-2); TRBD1 matches at 9 bases. This CDR3 has 14 amino acids. After removal of 3 bases from V and 5 bases from J, the junction contained 1 base not matched to a gene. Germline V lookup: CDR1 LGHDT, CDR2 YNNKEL (reference sequence). Here the CDR3 reads CASSHGTGNEKLFF. DNA of the CDR3: TGTGCCAGCAGCCACGGGACAGGGAATGAAAAACTGTTTTTT.

The CDR3 sequence is CASSITPGGTEAFF. The CDR3 DNA is TGTGCCAGCAGCATTACCCCGGGGGGCACTGAAGCTTTCTTT. V gene TRBV7-3 combines with J gene TRBJ1-1; a weak D match, TRBD1 (5 bases). Trimming took 5 bases from V and 4 from J, leaving 14 bases between them. The CDR3 consists of 14 residues. The germline CDR1 and CDR2 sequences are SGHTA and FQGTGA.

This chain links TRBV27 with TRBJ2-5; D not certain. The ends were cut back, 2 bases at V and 2 bases at J, with 6 bases in the middle. Looked up from germline, CDR1 is MNHEY and CDR2 is SMNVEV (reference sequence). CDR3 length: 13 residues. CDR3 bases: TGTGCCAGCAGTTTAGAACGGCAAGAGACCCAGTACTTC. This gives the protein CASSLERQETQYF.

This CDR3 is CASSLGSLGHYNEQFF. In nucleotides, the CDR3 is TGTGCCAGCAGCTTGGGGAGTTTGGGACATTACAATGAGCAGTTCTTC. V usage is TRBV5-8 and J usage is TRBJ2-1; possibly TRBD1 for D (6 bases). Germline V gene data show CDR1 as SGHTS and CDR2 as YDEGEE. The CDR3 loop spans 16 amino acids. V shed 0 bases and J shed 4 bases, with 14 bases lying between them.

V usage is TRBV6-5 and J usage is TRBJ2-5; TRBD2 might be the D (6 bases). CDR1 and CDR2 (germline): MNHEY, SVGAGI. The CDR3 contains 15 residues. Trimming removed 6 bases from V and 1 base from J, with 15 bases in between. CDR3 nucleotide sequence: TGTGCCAGCAGCCCACGACGGGGGATCCAAGAGACCCAGTACTTC. It specifies CASSPRRGIQETQYF.

The rearrangement uses TRBV3-1 (or the pseudogene TRBV3-2) and TRBJ1-2; D remains ambiguous. The germline V gene encodes CDR1 LGHDT and CDR2 YNNKEL (reference sequence). CDR3 length: 15 residues. Trimming stripped 0 bases from V and 0 bases from J, with 8 bases between. For the CDR3, the DNA is TGTGCCAGCAGCCAAGATTCCGGGGCTAACTATGGCTACACCTTC. This translates into CASSQDSGANYGYTF.

This chain connects TRBV18 to TRBJ2-5, with 7 positions matching TRBD2. Losses at the gene ends were 4 bases for V and 4 bases for J; bases not matched to a gene: 6. The CDR3 runs to 14 residues. Germline V gene sequence: CDR1 KGHSH, CDR2 LQKENI. This CDR3 reads CASSLGLGGETQYF. The CDR3, as DNA: TGTGCCAGCTCACTTGGACTAGGAGGAGAGACCCAGTACTTC.

This clone has just one count. This rearrangement joins TRBV29-1 to TRBJ2-2, with D perhaps matching TRBD2 (7 bases). CDR1 SQVTM and CDR2 ANQGSEA come from the germline V gene. This CDR3 has 14 residues. CDR3 in amino acids: CAKQGGGGTGELFF. The CDR3 DNA is TGCGCGAAACAGGGCGGGGGAGGCACCGGGGAGCTGTTTTTT.

This clone appeared a single time. The rearrangement links TRBV11-2 to TRBJ1-3; 9 bases fit TRBD1. J gave up 2 bases and V 2 bases, and 4 bases lay outside the gene matches. Looked up from germline, CDR1 is SGHAT and CDR2 is FQNNGV. This CDR3 comprises 16 residues. CDR3 bases: TGTGCCAGCAGCTTAACACAGGGGGCGGCTGGAAACACCATATATTTT. It yields the protein CASSLTQGAAGNTIYF.